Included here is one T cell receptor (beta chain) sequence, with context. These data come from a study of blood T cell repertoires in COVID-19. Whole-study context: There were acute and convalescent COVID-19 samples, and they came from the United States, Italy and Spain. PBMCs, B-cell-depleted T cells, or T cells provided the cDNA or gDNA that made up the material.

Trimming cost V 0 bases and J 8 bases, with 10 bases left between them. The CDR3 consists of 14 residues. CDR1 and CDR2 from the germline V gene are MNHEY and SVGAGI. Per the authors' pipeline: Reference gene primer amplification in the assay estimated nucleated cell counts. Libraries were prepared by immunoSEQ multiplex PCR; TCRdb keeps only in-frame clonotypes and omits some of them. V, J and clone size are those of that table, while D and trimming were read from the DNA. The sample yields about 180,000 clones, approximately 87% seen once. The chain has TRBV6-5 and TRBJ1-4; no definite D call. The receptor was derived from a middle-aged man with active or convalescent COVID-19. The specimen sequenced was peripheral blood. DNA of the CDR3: TGTGCCAGCAGTTACTCCGGGGTCTTCGAAAAACTGTTTTTT. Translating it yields CASSYSGVFEKLFF.